These T cell receptor beta chains were read from a single sample in a study of CXCR3-negative and CXCR3-positive naive CD8 T cells. TCRdb re-called the 5' RACE reads; one entry per CDR3 protein, DNA not given. The sample includes roughly 60,000 distinct CDR3 sequences. The source material was naive CXCR3+ CD8+ T cells from blood. The origin of the receptors is a human donor in good health. Some clones in this sample may be carry-over from other donors' samples. Each CDR3 is given with its conserved first and last residue.

J,length,V,CDR3
TRBJ1-5,14,TRBV7-6,CASSPGTYGQPQHF
TRBJ1-1,13,TRBV4-3,CASSQGDGTEAFF
TRBJ1-1,17,TRBV12-3/TRBV12-4,CASTSPRDSELNTEAFF
TRBJ2-3,16,TRBV7-6,CASSLTEGWGSDTQYF
TRBJ2-7,13,TRBV20-1,CSARDTEGYEQYF
TRBJ2-3,16,TRBV3-1,CASSQSLGSFTDTQYF
TRBJ1-5,14,TRBV7-3,CASSFQRRNQPQHF
TRBJ2-1,15,TRBV20-1,CSDTRLAGGVYEQLF
TRBJ1-2,11,TRBV27,CASSSGGGYTF
TRBJ2-1,15,TRBV7-2,CASRPQDWSYNEQFF
TRBJ2-5,14,TRBV7-9,CASSAWKDQETQYF
TRBJ2-7,15,TRBV13,CASSGTSGRPYEQYF
TRBJ2-7,13,TRBV20-1,CSARVGTRYEQYF
TRBJ2-5,15,TRBV13,CASSLRGAGIETQYF
TRBJ1-5,13,TRBV6-2/TRBV6-3,CASNVDRNQPQHF
TRBJ2-7,15,TRBV28,CASTPSSGTGNEQYF
TRBJ1-1,14,TRBV28,CASSLVGGNTEAFF
TRBJ2-3,15,TRBV5-1,CASRLGTPSTDTQYF
TRBJ2-3,15,TRBV12-3/TRBV12-4,CASSMSGTGTDTQYF
TRBJ2-1,16,TRBV15,CATSGPTGTRGGEQFF
TRBJ1-4,15,TRBV6-6,CASRRTEATNEKLFF
TRBJ2-1,15,TRBV25-1,CASSESGPLVDEQFF
TRBJ2-1,16,TRBV6-6,CASSPTGTTSYNEQFF
TRBJ2-7,16,TRBV7-9,CASSLATQGPPYEQYF
TRBJ1-2,17,TRBV7-6,CASSPSTAGQGFYGYTF
TRBJ2-7,15,TRBV19,CASSVPGQGVYEQYF
TRBJ1-4,16,TRBV28,CASSLIGGATNEKLFF
TRBJ2-5,15,TRBV7-9,CASSLKVPYQETQYF
TRBJ1-5,12,TRBV28,CASILPGQPQHF
TRBJ1-4,17,TRBV4-3,CASSQWLGQSTNEKLFF
TRBJ2-5,15,TRBV20-1,CSARDPDRVLETQYF
TRBJ2-1,14,TRBV27,CASRLLGHYNEQFF
TRBJ2-7,12,TRBV2,CATPRGDIEQYF
TRBJ2-2,14,TRBV12-3/TRBV12-4,CATASLSGDGELFF
TRBJ2-7,16,TRBV6-2/TRBV6-3,CASSYPWPESLYEQYF
TRBJ1-2,14,TRBV7-9,CASSWGDRGHGYTF
TRBJ2-2,14,TRBV2,CASSVSRYTGELFF
TRBJ2-1,14,TRBV10-3,CAISGGLEGNQQFF
TRBJ2-3,17,TRBV14,CASSQFRDRGFPDTQYF
TRBJ2-3,16,TRBV7-2,CASSSRPDGGTDTQYF
TRBJ1-1,11,TRBV2,CATSGSTEAFF
TRBJ1-1,15,TRBV7-3,CASSLGGPANTEAFF
TRBJ2-5,12,TRBV28,CASSHNLETQYF
TRBJ1-2,13,TRBV5-1,CASSLVGGSGYTF
TRBJ1-1,12,TRBV7-9,CASRNSGTEAFF
TRBJ1-1,11,TRBV6-2/TRBV6-3,CASSLFSEAFF